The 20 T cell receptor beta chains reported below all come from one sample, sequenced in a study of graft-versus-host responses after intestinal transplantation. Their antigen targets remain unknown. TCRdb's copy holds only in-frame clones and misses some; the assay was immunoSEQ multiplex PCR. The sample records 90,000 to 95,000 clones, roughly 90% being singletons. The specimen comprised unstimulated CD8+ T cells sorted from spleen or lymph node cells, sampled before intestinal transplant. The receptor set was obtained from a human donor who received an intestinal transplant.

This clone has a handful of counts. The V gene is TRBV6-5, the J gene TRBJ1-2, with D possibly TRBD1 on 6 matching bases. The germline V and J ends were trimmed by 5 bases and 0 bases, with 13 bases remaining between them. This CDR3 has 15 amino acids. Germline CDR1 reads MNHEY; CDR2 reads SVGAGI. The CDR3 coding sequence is TGTGCCAGCAGTACGAACACAGGGACTAACTATGGCTACACCTTC. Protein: CASSTNTGTNYGYTF.

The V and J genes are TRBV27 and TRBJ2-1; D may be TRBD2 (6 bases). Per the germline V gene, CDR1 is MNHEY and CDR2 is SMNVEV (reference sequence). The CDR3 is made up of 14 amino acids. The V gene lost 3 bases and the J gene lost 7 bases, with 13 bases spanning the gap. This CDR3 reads CASSFTGTANEQFF. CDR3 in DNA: TGTGCCAGCAGTTTTACCGGGACTGCGAATGAGCAGTTCTTC.

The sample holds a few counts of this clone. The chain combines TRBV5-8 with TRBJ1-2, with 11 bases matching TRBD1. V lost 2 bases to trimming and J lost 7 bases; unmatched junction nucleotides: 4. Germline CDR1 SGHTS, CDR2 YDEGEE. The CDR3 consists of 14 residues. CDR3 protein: CASSFGQGAGGYTF. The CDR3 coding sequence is TGTGCCAGCAGCTTCGGACAGGGGGCAGGTGGCTACACCTTC.

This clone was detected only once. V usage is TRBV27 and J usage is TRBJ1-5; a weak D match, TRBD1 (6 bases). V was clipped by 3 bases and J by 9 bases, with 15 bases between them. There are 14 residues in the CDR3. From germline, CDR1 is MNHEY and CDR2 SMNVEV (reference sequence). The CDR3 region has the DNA TGTGCCAGCAGTTTTGGGGGGGGCGCCGGGCCCCAGCATTTT. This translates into CASSFGGGAGPQHF.

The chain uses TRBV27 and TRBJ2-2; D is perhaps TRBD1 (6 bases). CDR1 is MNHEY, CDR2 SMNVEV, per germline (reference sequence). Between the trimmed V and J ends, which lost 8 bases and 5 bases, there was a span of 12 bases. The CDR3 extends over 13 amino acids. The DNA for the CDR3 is TGTGCCAGCTCCCTAGGACAGACCGGGGAGCTGTTTTTT. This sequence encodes CASSLGQTGELFF.

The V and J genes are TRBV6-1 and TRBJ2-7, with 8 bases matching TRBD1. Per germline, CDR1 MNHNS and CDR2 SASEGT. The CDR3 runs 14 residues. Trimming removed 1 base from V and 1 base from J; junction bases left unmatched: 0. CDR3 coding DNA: TGTGCCAGCAGTGAAGGACAGGGGTCCTACGAGCAGTACTTC. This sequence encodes CASSEGQGSYEQYF.

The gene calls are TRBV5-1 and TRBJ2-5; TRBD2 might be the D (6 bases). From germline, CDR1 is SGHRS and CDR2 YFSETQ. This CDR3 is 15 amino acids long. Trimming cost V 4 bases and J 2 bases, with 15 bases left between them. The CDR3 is CASSRNPGGQETQYF. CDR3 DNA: TGCGCCAGCAGCCGAAACCCTGGGGGGCAAGAGACCCAGTACTTC.

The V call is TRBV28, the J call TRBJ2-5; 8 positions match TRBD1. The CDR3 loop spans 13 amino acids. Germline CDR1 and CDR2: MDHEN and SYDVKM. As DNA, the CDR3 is TGTGCTAGTGGGACAGGTCTCCAAGAGACCCAGTACTTC. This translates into CASGTGLQETQYF.

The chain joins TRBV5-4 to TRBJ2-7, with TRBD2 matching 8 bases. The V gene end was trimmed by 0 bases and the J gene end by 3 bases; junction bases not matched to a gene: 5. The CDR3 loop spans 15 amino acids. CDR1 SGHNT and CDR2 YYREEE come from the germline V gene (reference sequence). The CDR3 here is CASSLGRGANYEQYF. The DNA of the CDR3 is TGTGCCAGCAGCTTGGGGCGGGGGGCCAACTACGAGCAGTACTTC.

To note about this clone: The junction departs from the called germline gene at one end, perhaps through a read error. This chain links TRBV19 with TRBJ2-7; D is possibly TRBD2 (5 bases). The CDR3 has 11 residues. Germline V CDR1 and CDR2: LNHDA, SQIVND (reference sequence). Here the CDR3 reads CASSGLYEQCF. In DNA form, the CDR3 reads TGTGCCAGTAGTGGACTCTACGAGCAGTGCTTC.

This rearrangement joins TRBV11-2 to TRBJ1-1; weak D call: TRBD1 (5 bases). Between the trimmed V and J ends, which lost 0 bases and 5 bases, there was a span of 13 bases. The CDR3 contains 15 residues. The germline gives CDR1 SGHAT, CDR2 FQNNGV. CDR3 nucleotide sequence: TGTGCCAGCAGCTTAGATGCACAGGTCGCGACTGAAGCTTTCTTT. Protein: CASSLDAQVATEAFF.

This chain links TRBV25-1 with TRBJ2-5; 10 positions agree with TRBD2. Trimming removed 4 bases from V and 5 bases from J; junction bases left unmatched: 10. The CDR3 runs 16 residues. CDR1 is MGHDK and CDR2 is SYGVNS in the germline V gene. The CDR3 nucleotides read TGTGCCAGCAGTGGCCGCGGGCTAGCGGGGGTCGAGACCCAGTACTTC. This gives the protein CASSGRGLAGVETQYF.

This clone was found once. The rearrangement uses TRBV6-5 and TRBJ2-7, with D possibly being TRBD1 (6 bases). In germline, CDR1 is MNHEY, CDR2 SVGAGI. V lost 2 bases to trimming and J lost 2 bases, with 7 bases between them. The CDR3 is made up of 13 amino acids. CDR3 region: CASSYQGTYEQYF. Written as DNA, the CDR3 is TGTGCCAGCAGTTACCAGGGGACCTACGAGCAGTACTTC.

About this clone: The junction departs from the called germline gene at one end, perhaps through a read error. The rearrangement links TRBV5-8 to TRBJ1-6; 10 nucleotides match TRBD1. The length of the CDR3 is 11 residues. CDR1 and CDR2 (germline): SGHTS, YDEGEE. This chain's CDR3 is CASRLAGDRGF. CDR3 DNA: TGTGCCAGCAGATTGGCAGGGGACAGGGGTTTT.

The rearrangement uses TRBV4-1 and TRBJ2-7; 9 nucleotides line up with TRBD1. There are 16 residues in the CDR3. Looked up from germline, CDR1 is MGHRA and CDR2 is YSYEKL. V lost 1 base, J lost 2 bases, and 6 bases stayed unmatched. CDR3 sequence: CASSQASTGGPYEQYF. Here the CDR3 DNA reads TGCGCCAGCAGCCAAGCCTCGACAGGGGGTCCCTACGAGCAGTACTTC.

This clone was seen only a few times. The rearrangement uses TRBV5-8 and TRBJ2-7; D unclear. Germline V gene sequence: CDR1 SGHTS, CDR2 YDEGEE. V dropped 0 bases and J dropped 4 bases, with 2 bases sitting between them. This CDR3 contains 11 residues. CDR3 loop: CASSLAYEQYF. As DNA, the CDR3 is TGTGCCAGCAGCTTGGCTTACGAGCAGTACTTC. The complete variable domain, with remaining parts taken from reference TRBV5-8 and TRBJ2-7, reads EAGVTQSPTHLIKTRGQQATLRCSPISGHTSVYWYQQALGLGLQFLLWYDEGEERNRGNFPPRFSGRQFPNYSSELNVNALELEDSALYLCASSLAYEQYFGPGTRLTVT.

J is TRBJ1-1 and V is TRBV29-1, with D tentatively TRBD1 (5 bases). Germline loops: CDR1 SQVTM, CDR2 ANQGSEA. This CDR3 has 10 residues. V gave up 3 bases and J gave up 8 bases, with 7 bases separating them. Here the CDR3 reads CSVEWGEAFF. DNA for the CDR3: TGCAGCGTTGAGTGGGGCGAAGCTTTCTTT.

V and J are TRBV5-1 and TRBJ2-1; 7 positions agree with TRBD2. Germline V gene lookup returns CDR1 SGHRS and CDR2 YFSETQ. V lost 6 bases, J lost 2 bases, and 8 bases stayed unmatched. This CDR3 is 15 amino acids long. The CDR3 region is CASTPGTKTYNEQFF. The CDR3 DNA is TGCGCCAGCACCCCCGGGACTAAAACCTACAATGAGCAGTTCTTC. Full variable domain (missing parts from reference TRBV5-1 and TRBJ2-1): KAGVTQTPRYLIKTRGQQVTLSCSPISGHRSVSWYQQTPGQGLQFLFEYFSETQRNKGNFPGRFSGRQFSNSRSEMNVSTLELGDSALYLCASTPGTKTYNEQFFGPGTRLTVL.

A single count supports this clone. CDR3: CASSPPGYAAYGYTF. The CDR3 DNA is TGTGCCAGCAGCCCTCCCGGGTACGCGGCATATGGCTACACCTTC. The rearrangement links TRBV5-4 to TRBJ1-2; D is unclear. The germline V gene has CDR1 SGHNT and CDR2 YYREEE (reference sequence). Trimming left V 4 bases short and J 5 bases short, with 18 bases between. The CDR3 totals 15 residues.

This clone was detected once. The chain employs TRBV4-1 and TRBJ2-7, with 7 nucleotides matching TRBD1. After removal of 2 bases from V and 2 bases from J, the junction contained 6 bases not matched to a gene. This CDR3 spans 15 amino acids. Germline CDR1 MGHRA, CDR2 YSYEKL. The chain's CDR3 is CASSQRAGTAYEQYF. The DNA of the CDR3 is TGCGCCAGCAGCCAAAGAGCCGGGACAGCCTACGAGCAGTACTTC.